The clone carrying this TCR beta chain was counted a single time. The data originate from a study of blood T cell repertoires in COVID-19. In germline, CDR1 is ENHRY, CDR2 SYGVKD. The CDR3 has 13 residues. Unmatched junction bases numbered 3, after V lost 8 bases and J lost 4 bases. Sequencing used immunoSEQ multiplex PCR; TCRdb keeps in-frame clones, though not all of them. This table holds approximately 280,000 clones, around 92% found once. Specimen: PBMCs or T cells enriched from blood (not recorded which). The V gene is TRBV10-3, the J gene TRBJ2-1, with 9 positions matching TRBD2. This TCR was sampled from a woman in her sixties who had recovered from COVID-19. This chain's CDR3 is CAIAGGYYNEQFF. The CDR3 DNA follows: TGTGCCATCGCGGGGGGGTATTACAATGAGCAGTTCTTC.